This TCR beta chain came from a study of T cell clonotyping in hematopoietic cell transplantation (dated by TCRdb to the early 2020s). Study-wide context: In the study, roughly 140 blood samples were gathered from approximately 35 consecutive transplant recipients and their related donors. Recruitment of patients ran from late 2015 to January 2017, and follow-up continued until late 2020 or until death.

A word on this clone: Its antigen remains unidentified. Base qualities were left out, and no much larger clone turns up one base away.

From the germline V gene (reference sequence), CDR1 is MNHEY and CDR2 is SMNVEV. Trimming at the junction amounts to 5 bases on V and 8 bases on J, and the germline ends lie 11 bases apart. The CDR3 spans 12 residues, from the cysteine through the phenylalanine. Kept here is only the CDR3 DNA, which spans 36 bases and is read in frame from base 1. Sample time point, as interpreted from the label and publication: 30 days after allo-HCT. Blood from recipients was drawn roughly 28 days before transplant, then again at days 30, 100 and 180 after transplant. Nuclei Lysis Solution was used to extract genomic DNA from fresh or cryopreserved unfractionated peripheral blood mononuclear cells. What the authors observed across the whole study: The sample size was limited and the cells went unsorted, which meant the CD4 and CD8 repertoire contributions could not be told apart. After transplant, TCR diversity in recipients dropped, and pathologically expanded clonotypes climbed progressively between day 30 and day 180. Overlap with donor repertoires was found for only a small fraction of recipient repertoires, with over 95% found to appear de novo at the given depth. Donor and pretransplant recipient Inverse Simpson Index values predicted broader posttransplant TCR repertoire diversity.

The immunoSEQ assay, a bias-controlled multiplex PCR using V- and J-specific primers, was used to amplify TCR beta CDR3 regions from genomic DNA. In a second PCR step, the CDR3 amplicons were tagged with a proprietary barcode plus Illumina adapter sequences. CDR3 libraries were sequenced on an Illumina MiSeq instrument. The authors processed their data as follows. Export and quality control were handled in immunoSEQ Analyzer 3.0, while downstream analyses relied on R Bioconductor and Immunarch. Only productive rearrangements within the normalized downsampled data set were used in the calculation of repertoire metrics. In the normalized cohort, clonotypes with more than 5 templates were defined as pathologically expanded. Repertoire diversity was measured with the Inverse Simpson Index. To capture all clonotypes, CMV-specificity analyses were performed on the non-normalized data set. TCRdb took over this immuneACCESS table, retaining in-frame rearrangements with V and J assigned. Such tables are incomplete; in checked studies, under half of the missing clones stem from an unresolved V gene, and the remainder is unexplained. Clonal size and the V and J genes are those of that table, whereas D and trimming came from the DNA. In this sample the table shows around 16,000 clones, around 60% of which occur a single time. 12% of the sample is taken by the ten largest.

The receptor comes from a male patient in his forties or fifties who had an allogeneic stem cell transplant from an unrelated donor, so T cells may come from the graft donor. Some clones in this sample may be carry-over from other donors' samples. The sample here was PBMCs, taken 30 days after allogeneic stem cell transplant. The chain is made from TRBV27 and TRBJ2-3; the D match is possibly TRBD1 or TRBD2, with 5 bases aligned in each. The CDR3 amino acid sequence is: CASSPPRGTQYF. The DNA sequence is as follows: TGTGCCAGCAGTCCCCCGAGGGGTACGCAGTATTTT.